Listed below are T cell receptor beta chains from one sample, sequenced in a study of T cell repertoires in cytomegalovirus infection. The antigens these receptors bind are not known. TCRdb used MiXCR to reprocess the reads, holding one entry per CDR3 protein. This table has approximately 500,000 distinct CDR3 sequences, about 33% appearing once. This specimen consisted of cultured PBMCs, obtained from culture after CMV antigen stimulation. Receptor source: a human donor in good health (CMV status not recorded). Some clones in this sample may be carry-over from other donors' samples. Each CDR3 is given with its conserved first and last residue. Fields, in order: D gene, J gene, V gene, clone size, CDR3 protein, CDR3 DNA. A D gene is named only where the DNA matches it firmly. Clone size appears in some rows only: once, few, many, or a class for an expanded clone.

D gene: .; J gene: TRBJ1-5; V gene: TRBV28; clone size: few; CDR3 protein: CASAPTLVQPQHF; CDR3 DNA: TGTGCCAGCGCCCCCACGTTAGTTCAGCCCCAGCATTTT
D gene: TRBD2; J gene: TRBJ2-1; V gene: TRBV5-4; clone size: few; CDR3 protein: CASRSWGGMINEQFF; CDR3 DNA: TGTGCCAGCAGGTCCTGGGGGGGTATGATCAATGAGCAGTTCTTC
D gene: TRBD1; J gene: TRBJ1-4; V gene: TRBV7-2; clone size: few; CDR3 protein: CASSLVGTVAEKLFF; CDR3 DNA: TGTGCCAGCAGCTTAGTAGGGACAGTAGCTGAAAAACTGTTTTTT
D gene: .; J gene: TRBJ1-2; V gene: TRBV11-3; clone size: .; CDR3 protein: CASTPGQPSLSYGYTF; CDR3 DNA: TGTGCCAGCACCCCGGGGCAGCCGAGTCTTTCCTATGGCTACACCTTC
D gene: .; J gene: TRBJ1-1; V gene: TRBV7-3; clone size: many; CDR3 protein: CASSLRSDAEAFF; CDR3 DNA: TGTGCCAGCAGCTTAAGGTCTGACGCTGAAGCTTTCTTT
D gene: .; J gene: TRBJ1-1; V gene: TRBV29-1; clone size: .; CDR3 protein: CSVNPQGWSTEAFF; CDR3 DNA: TGCAGCGTTAACCCACAGGGTTGGAGCACTGAAGCTTTCTTT
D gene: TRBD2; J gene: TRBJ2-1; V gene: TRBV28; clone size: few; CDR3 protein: CASAPGTIGSGKYNEQFF; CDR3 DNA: TGTGCCAGCGCTCCTGGGACGATTGGTAGCGGGAAGTACAATGAGCAGTTCTTC
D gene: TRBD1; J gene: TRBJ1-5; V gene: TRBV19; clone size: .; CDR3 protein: CASRGDRESNQPQHF; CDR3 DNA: TGTGCCAGTAGGGGGGACAGGGAGTCCAATCAGCCCCAGCATTTT
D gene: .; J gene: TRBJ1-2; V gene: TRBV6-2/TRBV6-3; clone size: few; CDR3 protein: CASSDPGNYGYTF; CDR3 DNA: TGTGCCAGCAGTGATCCGGGAAACTATGGCTACACCTTC
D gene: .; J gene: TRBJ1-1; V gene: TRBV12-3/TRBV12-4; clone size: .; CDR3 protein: CASSGPQGTEAFF; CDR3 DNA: TGTGCCAGCAGCGGACCGCAGGGGACTGAAGCTTTCTTT
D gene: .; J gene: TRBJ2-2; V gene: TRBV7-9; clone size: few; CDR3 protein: CASSSRGAGTGELFF; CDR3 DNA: TGTGCCAGCAGCTCGCGAGGGGCCGGCACCGGGGAGCTGTTTTTT
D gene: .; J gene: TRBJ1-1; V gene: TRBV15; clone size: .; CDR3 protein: CATSRTGRWNTEAFF; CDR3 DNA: TGTGCCACCAGCAGAACGGGGAGGTGGAACACTGAAGCTTTCTTT
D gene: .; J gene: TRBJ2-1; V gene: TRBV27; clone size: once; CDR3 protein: CASMDRISYNEQFF; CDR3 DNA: TGTGCCAGCATGGATCGAATCTCCTACAATGAGCAGTTCTTC
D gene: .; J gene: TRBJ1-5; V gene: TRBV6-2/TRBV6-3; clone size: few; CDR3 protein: CASKVMGPDNQPQHF; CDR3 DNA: TGTGCCAGCAAGGTGATGGGGCCCGACAATCAGCCCCAGCATTTT
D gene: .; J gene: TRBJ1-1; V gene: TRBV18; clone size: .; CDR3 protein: CASSPPGMRENTEAFF; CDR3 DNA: TGTGCCAGCTCACCACCGGGGATGAGGGAGAACACTGAAGCTTTCTTT
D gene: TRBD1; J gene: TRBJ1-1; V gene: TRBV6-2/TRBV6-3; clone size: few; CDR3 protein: CASSSITGTGGFRYTEAFF; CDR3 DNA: TGTGCCAGCAGTTCTATAACTGGGACAGGGGGCTTCCGGTACACTGAAGCTTTCTTT
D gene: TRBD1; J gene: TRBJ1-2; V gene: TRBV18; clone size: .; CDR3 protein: CASSPSTGGNGYTF; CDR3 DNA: TGTGCCAGCTCACCCTCAACAGGGGGTAATGGCTACACCTTC
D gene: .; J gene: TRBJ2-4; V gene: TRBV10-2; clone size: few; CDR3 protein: CASSEPSDGIQYF; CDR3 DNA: TGCGCCAGCTCAGAACCGAGTGATGGCATTCAGTACTTC
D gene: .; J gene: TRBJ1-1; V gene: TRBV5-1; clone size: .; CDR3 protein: CASSLEGGPLGEAFF; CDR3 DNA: TGCGCCAGCAGCTTGGAGGGGGGGCCACTAGGTGAAGCTTTCTTT
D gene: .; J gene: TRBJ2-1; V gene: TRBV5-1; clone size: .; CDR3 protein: CASSLTDGYNEQFF; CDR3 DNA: TGCGCCAGCAGCTTGACGGACGGGTACAATGAGCAGTTCTTC
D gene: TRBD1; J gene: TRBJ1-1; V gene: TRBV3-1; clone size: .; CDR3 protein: CASKGTGGEAFF; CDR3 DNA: TGTGCCAGCAAAGGGACAGGGGGTGAAGCTTTCTTT
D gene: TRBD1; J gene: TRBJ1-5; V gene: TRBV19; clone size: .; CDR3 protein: CATSTGDTVSQPQHF; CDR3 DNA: TGTGCCACCTCGACAGGGGATACAGTAAGTCAGCCCCAGCATTTT
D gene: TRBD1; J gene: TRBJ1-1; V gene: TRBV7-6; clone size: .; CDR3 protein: CASSLARQGKGTEAFF; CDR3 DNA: TGTGCCAGCAGCTTAGCGCGACAGGGGAAGGGCACTGAAGCTTTCTTT
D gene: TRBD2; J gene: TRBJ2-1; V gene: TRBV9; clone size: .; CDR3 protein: CASRGGRENEQFF; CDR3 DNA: TGTGCCAGCCGCGGCGGGAGGGAGAATGAGCAGTTCTTC
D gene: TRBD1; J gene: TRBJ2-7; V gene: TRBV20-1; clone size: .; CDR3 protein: CSARDPGTGVREQYF; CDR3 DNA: TGCAGTGCTAGAGATCCTGGGACAGGGGTACGCGAGCAGTACTTC
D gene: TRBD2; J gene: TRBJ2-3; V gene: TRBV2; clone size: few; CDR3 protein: CASRGTSGRSDTQYF; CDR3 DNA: TGTGCCAGCAGGGGGACTAGCGGGAGATCAGATACGCAGTATTTT
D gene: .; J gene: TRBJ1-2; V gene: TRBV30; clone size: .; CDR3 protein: CAWREQTFYGYTF; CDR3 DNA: TGTGCCTGGAGAGAACAGACCTTCTATGGCTACACCTTC